Each of the 10 T cell receptor beta chains below was sequenced from the same sample in a study of blood T cell repertoires in COVID-19. This table comes from immunoSEQ multiplex PCR, and its TCRdb copy is limited to in-frame clones, with some not included. This table holds 75,000 to 80,000 clones, more than 75% found once. The material sequenced was peripheral blood. The receptors shown here come from a man aged 55-75 years with COVID-19, enrolled during active disease.

V gene TRBV27 combines with J gene TRBJ1-5; 9 nucleotides align to TRBD1. The germline V gene encodes CDR1 MNHEY and CDR2 SMNVEV (reference sequence). After removal of 7 bases from V and 1 base from J, the junction contained 8 bases not matched to a gene. The CDR3 loop spans 16 amino acids. CDR3 protein: CASKPGQGGSNQPQHF. CDR3 coding DNA: TGTGCCAGCAAACCGGGACAGGGTGGGAGCAATCAGCCCCAGCATTTT.

The rearrangement joins TRBV6-5 to TRBJ2-5; TRBD2 matches at 8 bases. J gave up 4 bases and V 6 bases, and 4 bases lay outside the gene matches. The CDR3 runs to 13 residues. CDR1 and CDR2 (germline): MNHEY, SVGAGI. In DNA, the CDR3 is TGTGCCAGCAGATCAAGCGGGGGAGAGACCCAGTACTTC. Its translation is CASRSSGGETQYF.

V is TRBV4-2 and J is TRBJ2-7, with 7 bases identical to TRBD1. Germline V gene lookup returns CDR1 LGHNA and CDR2 YNFKEQ. This CDR3 is 14 amino acids long. Trimming took 4 bases from V and 7 from J; bases not matched to a gene: 10. The CDR3 DNA follows: TGTGCCAGCAGCCCCCGAACAGGGGTGGAGGAGCAGTACTTC. It codes for CASSPRTGVEEQYF.

This clone was counted a few times. J is TRBJ1-1 and V is TRBV18; no clear D. V lost 6 bases, J lost 2 bases, and 10 bases lay in between. The CDR3 is 13 residues long. The germline gives CDR1 KGHSH, CDR2 LQKENI. The CDR3 DNA reads as TGTGCCAGCTCCACGACGGGAAACACTGAAGCTTTCTTT. Protein sequence: CASSTTGNTEAFF.

The rearrangement joins TRBV6-5 to TRBJ1-1, with D tentatively TRBD1 (5 bases). V was clipped by 1 base and J by 2 bases, with 11 bases between them. Germline V lookup: CDR1 MNHEY, CDR2 SVGAGI. CDR3 length: 15 amino acids. Here the CDR3 DNA reads TGTGCCAGCAGTTACTGGGGCCTTGGAAACACTGAAGCTTTCTTT. The encoded protein is CASSYWGLGNTEAFF.

The chain joins TRBV2 to TRBJ1-5, with 9 positions matching TRBD1. The CDR3 totals 16 residues. Germline loops: CDR1 SNHLY, CDR2 FYNNEI. The V and J ends lost 2 bases and 6 bases, in that order; junction bases with no gene match: 8. CDR3 nucleotide sequence: TGTGCCAGCAGTGAATTGGGACAGGGACGGAGTCAGCCCCAGCATTTT. Protein sequence: CASSELGQGRSQPQHF. The full variable domain, its missing parts supplied by reference TRBV2 and TRBJ1-5, is EPEVTQTPSHQVTQMGQEVILRCVPISNHLYFYWYRQILGQKVEFLVSFYNNEISEKSEIFDDQFSVERPDGSNFTLKIRSTKLEDSAMYFCASSELGQGRSQPQHFGDGTRLSIL.

This chain links TRBV9 with TRBJ2-2; TRBD1 agrees at 8 bases. The CDR3 has 15 amino acids. The trim removed 2 bases at V and 5 bases at J, leaving 5 bases unmatched. The germline gives CDR1 SGDLS, CDR2 YYNGEE. CDR3 residues: CASSVGQGRTGELFF. The CDR3 DNA is TGTGCCAGCAGCGTTGGACAGGGACGGACCGGGGAGCTGTTTTTT. Combining the CDR3 with reference TRBV9 and TRBJ2-2 gives the whole variable domain DSGVTQTPKHLITATGQRVTLRCSPRSGDLSVYWYQQSLDQGLQFLIQYYNGEERAKGNILERFSAQQFPDLHSELNLSSLELGDSALYFCASSVGQGRTGELFFGEGSRLTVL.

The chain has TRBV11-2 and TRBJ2-1; 9 nucleotides match TRBD2. V trimming: 6 bases; J trimming: 2 bases; junction bases outside the gene matches: 8. The germline CDR1 and CDR2 sequences are SGHAT and FQNNGV. The CDR3 runs to 16 residues. The CDR3 region has the DNA TGTGCCAGCAGTCTTTCGACTAGCGGCCCCTACAATGAGCAGTTCTTC. Its translation: CASSLSTSGPYNEQFF.

The chain has TRBV4-2 and TRBJ2-1; weak D call: TRBD2 (6 bases). Germline CDR1 is LGHNA and CDR2 is YNFKEQ. With 3 bases removed from V and 8 bases from J, the gap between germline ends came to 23 bases. The CDR3 has 17 residues. For the CDR3, the DNA is TGTGCCAGCAGCCAGACCGTTCGGGGGACGCGAGGTCATGAGCAGTTCTTC. This translates into CASSQTVRGTRGHEQFF.

The gene calls are TRBV2 and TRBJ2-3; D gene uncertain. The CDR3 runs to 15 residues. V gave up 4 bases and J gave up 2 bases, with 13 bases separating them. The germline V gene encodes CDR1 SNHLY and CDR2 FYNNEI. DNA for the CDR3: TGTGCCAGCAGTGTACTGGGTCAGGCCACAGATACGCAGTATTTT. This encodes CASSVLGQATDTQYF.